This T cell receptor (beta chain) was captured by sequencing in a study of technical replicates of blood from several donors. Some clones are missing from TCRdb's copy, which holds only in-frame ones; the method was immunoSEQ multiplex PCR. Of some 83,000 clones detected, about 92% appear once; the ten largest clones hold about 0.23%. The V end was cut by 6 bases, the J end by 11 bases, with 14 bases between. The CDR3 is 12 amino acids. Germline assignment: CDR1 LNHDA and CDR2 SQIVND (reference sequence). The chain has TRBV19 and TRBJ1-5; possibly TRBD1 for D (5 bases). The sequence was obtained from a human donor in good health. The sequencing sample was made of T cells isolated from PBMCs. DNA of the CDR3: TGTGCCAGTAGCAACACCCAGGGTTCCCAGCATTTT. This gives the protein CASSNTQGSQHF.